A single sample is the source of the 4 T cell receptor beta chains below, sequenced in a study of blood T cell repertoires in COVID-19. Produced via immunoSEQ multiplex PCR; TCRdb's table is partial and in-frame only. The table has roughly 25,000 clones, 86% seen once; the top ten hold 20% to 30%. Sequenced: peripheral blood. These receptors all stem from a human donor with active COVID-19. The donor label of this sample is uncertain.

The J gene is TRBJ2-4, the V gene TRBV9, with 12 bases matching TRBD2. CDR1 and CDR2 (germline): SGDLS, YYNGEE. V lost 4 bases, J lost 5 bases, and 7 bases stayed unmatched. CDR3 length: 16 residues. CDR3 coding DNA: TGTGCCAGCAGCATGCGAGGGACTAGCGGGCAAAACATTCAGTACTTC. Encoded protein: CASSMRGTSGQNIQYF. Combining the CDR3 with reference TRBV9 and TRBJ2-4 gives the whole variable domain DSGVTQTPKHLITATGQRVTLRCSPRSGDLSVYWYQQSLDQGLQFLIQYYNGEERAKGNILERFSAQQFPDLHSELNLSSLELGDSALYFCASSMRGTSGQNIQYFGAGTRLSVL.

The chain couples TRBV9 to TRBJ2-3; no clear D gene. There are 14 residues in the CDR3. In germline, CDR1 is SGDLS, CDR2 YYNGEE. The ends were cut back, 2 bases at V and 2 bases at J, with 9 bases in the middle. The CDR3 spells CASSVRSNTDTQYF. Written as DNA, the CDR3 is TGTGCCAGCAGCGTCAGGTCTAACACAGATACGCAGTATTTT.

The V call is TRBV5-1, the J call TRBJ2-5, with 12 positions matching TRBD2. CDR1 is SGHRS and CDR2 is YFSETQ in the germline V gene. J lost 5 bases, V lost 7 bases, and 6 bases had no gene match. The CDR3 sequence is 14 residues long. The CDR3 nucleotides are TGCGCCAGCGACTGGCTAGCGGGAGGGGAGACCCAGTACTTC. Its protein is CASDWLAGGETQYF.

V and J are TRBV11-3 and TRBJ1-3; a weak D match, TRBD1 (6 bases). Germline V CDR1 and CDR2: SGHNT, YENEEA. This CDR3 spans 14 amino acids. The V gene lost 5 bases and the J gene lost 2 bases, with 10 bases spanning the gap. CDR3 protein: CASSRGFAGNTIYF. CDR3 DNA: TGTGCCAGCAGCAGGGGGTTCGCTGGAAACACCATATATTTT.